The 30 T cell receptor beta chains in this list originate from one sample, sequenced in a study of sequential checkpoint blockade in melanoma. Regarding treatment: randomized to nivolumab then ipilimumab (arm A) or the reverse (arm B). The method was immunoSEQ multiplex PCR; TCRdb's version includes in-frame clones alone and lacks a portion of them. Among some 30,000 clones listed, 85% to 90% were seen once. The source was CD8+ T cells sorted from blood (inferred from file names), collected from a patient given nivolumab and ipilimumab in sequence. These receptors came from a human donor with melanoma.

Only a few counts were recorded for this clone. The V gene is TRBV19, the J gene TRBJ1-1; 8 nucleotides match TRBD1. The germline V gene encodes CDR1 LNHDA and CDR2 SQIVND (reference sequence). The V gene end was trimmed by 10 bases and the J gene end by 4 bases; junction bases not matched to a gene: 14. The CDR3 sequence is 15 residues long. CDR3 nucleotide sequence: TGTGCCACCGAGTCATTACAGGGGGGGTCCACTGAAGCTTTCTTT. Translated, it gives CATESLQGGSTEAFF.

The CDR3 nucleotides read TGTGCCAGCGGCAACTCCTACGAGCAGTACTTC. It translates to CASGNSYEQYF. V and J are TRBV7-9 and TRBJ2-7; the D is unclear. V was trimmed by 8 bases and J by 0 bases, leaving 5 bases between them. Germline values: CDR1 SEHNR, CDR2 FQNEAQ (reference sequence). CDR3 length equals 11 residues.

This chain links TRBV4-2 with TRBJ2-5, with D perhaps matching TRBD1 (5 bases). Germline V CDR1 and CDR2: LGHNA, YNFKEQ. This CDR3 is built from 15 residues. Trimming pared 4 bases from V and 2 bases from J, leaving 14 bases between. CDR3 coding DNA: TGTGCCAGCAGCCCGGCGAGGTCAGGGCAAGAGACCCAGTACTTC. This sequence encodes CASSPARSGQETQYF.

This clone has a single count. The genes are TRBV18 and TRBJ2-5; the match to TRBD1 covers 9 bases. The CDR3 has 16 residues. Per germline, CDR1 KGHSH and CDR2 LQKENI. The junction had 13 bases not matched to a gene; V was cut back by 6 bases and J by 5 bases. DNA for the CDR3: TGTGCCAGCTCGTACACAGGGGGCGGAATAAGGGAGACCCAGTACTTC. Translated, it gives CASSYTGGGIRETQYF.

The CDR3 protein is CATITQGYSNQPQHF. The CDR3 DNA reads as TGTGCCACCATAACCCAGGGGTATAGCAATCAGCCCCAGCATTTT. J is TRBJ1-5 and V is TRBV28; maybe TRBD1 (6 bases). Germline-derived CDR1 and CDR2 are MDHEN and SYDVKM. The V end lost 10 bases, the J end lost 0 bases, and 16 bases lay between the germline ends. CDR3 size: 15 residues.

The chain is built from TRBV6-5 and TRBJ2-1, with 9 bases identical to TRBD2. CDR3 size: 15 residues. Germline lookup yields CDR1 MNHEY and CDR2 SVGAGI. With 6 bases clipped from V and 7 bases from J, the junction kept 10 bases outside the gene matches. CDR3 coding DNA: TGTGCCAGCAGGTCGCGGCGGGGGGGCCGGAATGAGCAGTTCTTC. Translation: CASRSRRGGRNEQFF.

The CDR3, as DNA: TGTGCCAGCAGCCCGACCCCGAGAGGGCAGCCCCAGCATTTT. Encoded protein: CASSPTPRGQPQHF. V is TRBV11-2 and J is TRBJ1-5; no reliable D call. The length of the CDR3 is 14 residues. CDR1 and CDR2 (germline): SGHAT, FQNNGV. V shed 5 bases and J shed 7 bases, with 15 bases lying between them. Full variable domain (missing parts from reference TRBV11-2 and TRBJ1-5): EAGVAQSPRYKIIEKRQSVAFWCNPISGHATLYWYQQILGQGPKLLIQFQNNGVVDDSQLPKDRFSAERLKGVDSTLKIQPAKLEDSAVYLCASSPTPRGQPQHFGDGTRLSIL.

The genes are TRBV28 and TRBJ1-2; 7 bases match TRBD1. V lost 6 bases, J lost 6 bases, and 7 bases stayed unmatched. CDR1 is MDHEN, CDR2 SYDVKM, per germline. The CDR3 runs to 13 residues. The CDR3 DNA reads as TGTGCCAGCAGATGGACAGGACCGAATGGCTACACCTTC. Translation: CASRWTGPNGYTF.

The J gene is TRBJ2-5, the V gene TRBV7-9; D might be TRBD2 (6 bases). The CDR3 consists of 16 residues. V shed 2 bases and J shed 0 bases, with 13 bases lying between them. Germline values: CDR1 SEHNR, CDR2 FQNEAQ (reference sequence). This CDR3 is CASSLRVGGYQETQYF. The CDR3 nucleotides are TGTGCCAGCAGCTTAAGGGTTGGGGGGTACCAAGAGACCCAGTACTTC.

The gene calls are TRBV15 and TRBJ2-7, with 7 bases identical to TRBD1. The trim removed 1 base at V and 4 bases at J, leaving 4 bases unmatched. The CDR3 is 14 amino acids. The germline CDR1 and CDR2 sequences are LNHNV and YYDKDF (reference sequence). CDR3 nucleotides: TGTGCCACCAGCAGAGGGACAGGAACGTACGAGCAGTACTTC. It is translated as CATSRGTGTYEQYF.

This chain joins TRBV30 and TRBJ2-2; the D gene is possibly TRBD2 (6 bases). CDR1 and CDR2 (germline): GTSNPN, SVGIG (reference sequence). The CDR3 runs to 15 residues. V lost 3 bases and J lost 4, with 15 bases in between. The CDR3: CAWSPHGGGTGELFF. The DNA of the CDR3 is TGTGCCTGGAGCCCCCACGGGGGAGGCACCGGGGAGCTGTTTTTT.

The rearrangement links TRBV19 to TRBJ2-7, with D hard to call. CDR1 LNHDA and CDR2 SQIVND come from the germline V gene (reference sequence). The V end was cut by 3 bases, the J end by 1 base, with 10 bases between. The CDR3 has 14 amino acids. In nucleotides, the CDR3 is TGTGCCAGTAGTATCACGGTCCGTTCCTACGAGCAGTACTTC. This gives the protein CASSITVRSYEQYF.

In this sample, this clone turned up a few times. The rearrangement uses TRBV18 and TRBJ1-3, with 10 bases fitting TRBD1. The CDR3 is made up of 16 amino acids. J lost 6 bases, V lost 2 bases, and 7 bases had no gene match. Germline CDR1 and CDR2: KGHSH and LQKENI. The CDR3: CASSPSGTGAENTIYF. CDR3 in DNA: TGTGCCAGCTCACCATCCGGGACAGGGGCAGAAAACACCATATATTTT.

This clone was seen only once. V usage is TRBV27 and J usage is TRBJ1-5; D gene ambiguous. Germline lookup yields CDR1 MNHEY and CDR2 SMNVEV (reference sequence). The V end was cut by 3 bases, the J end by 6 bases, with 15 bases between. CDR3 length equals 15 residues. As DNA, the CDR3 is TGTGCCAGCAGTTTGGCTGGAGGTCTCAGTCAGCCCCAGCATTTT. It is translated as CASSLAGGLSQPQHF.

The CDR3 reads CASSQAVPTQYF. The CDR3 bases are TGTGCCAGCAGCCAAGCCGTCCCGACCCAGTACTTC. The chain joins TRBV7-6 to TRBJ2-5; D is unresolved. Germline V gives CDR1 SGHVS, CDR2 FNYEAQ. Trimming removed 5 bases at V and 7 bases at J, with 11 bases between. The CDR3 totals 12 residues.

The chain combines TRBV27 with TRBJ2-7; possible D gene TRBD1, 5 bases. The V end was cut by 3 bases, the J end by 7 bases, with 16 bases between. This CDR3 has 14 residues. CDR1 is MNHEY and CDR2 is SMNVEV in the germline V gene (reference sequence). The CDR3 nucleotides read TGTGCCAGCAGTTTCTCAGGGCCCTCTAATGAGCAGTACTTC. As protein: CASSFSGPSNEQYF.

V and J are TRBV6-5 and TRBJ2-5, with a tentative D call TRBD2 (5 bases). The CDR3 consists of 13 residues. V was cut by 5 bases and J by 5 bases, with 12 bases left in between. CDR1 and CDR2 from the germline V gene are MNHEY and SVGAGI. This chain's CDR3 is CASSPSNEETQYF. In nucleotides, the CDR3 is TGTGCCAGCAGTCCTAGCAATGAGGAGACCCAGTACTTC.

Only one count was recorded for this clone. The chain employs TRBV6-6 and TRBJ2-2, with TRBD2 matching 15 bases. Germline values: CDR1 MNHNY, CDR2 SVGAGI (reference sequence). Trimming took 6 bases from V and 9 from J; bases not matched to a gene: 8. The CDR3 consists of 16 residues. The CDR3 loop is CASSGTSGRYHRELFF. CDR3 nucleotides: TGTGCCAGCAGCGGGACTAGCGGGAGGTACCACCGGGAGCTGTTTTTT.

Here the CDR3 reads CASSTDTSSYEQYV. Written as DNA, the CDR3 is TGTGCCAGCAGCACGGACACAAGCTCCTACGAGCAGTACGTC. V usage is TRBV5-4 and J usage is TRBJ2-7; D may be TRBD1 (5 bases). CDR3 length: 14 amino acids. Looked up from germline, CDR1 is SGHNT and CDR2 is YYREEE (reference sequence). Between the trimmed V and J ends, which lost 4 bases and 0 bases, there was a span of 11 bases.

J is TRBJ2-1 and V is TRBV6-5; 7 bases match TRBD1. CDR3 length: 15 residues. The V segment lost 2 bases and the J segment 7 bases; nucleotides outside the gene matches: 8. Per germline, CDR1 MNHEY and CDR2 SVGAGI. For the CDR3, the DNA is TGTGCCAGCAGTTACCAGACAGGGTGGGCGAATGAGCAGTTCTTC. It translates to CASSYQTGWANEQFF.

The chain is built from TRBV4-1 and TRBJ1-1, with D possibly TRBD1 on 5 matching bases. CDR1 and CDR2 (germline): MGHRA, YSYEKL. The CDR3 consists of 15 residues. The V end was cut by 6 bases, the J end by 5 bases, with 19 bases between. CDR3 sequence reads: CASSPESGAGTEAFF. CDR3 in DNA: TGCGCCAGCAGTCCCGAATCTGGGGCAGGGACTGAAGCTTTCTTT.

The chain uses TRBV29-1 and TRBJ2-2; D possibly corresponds to TRBD2 (5 bases). Germline V gene sequence: CDR1 SQVTM, CDR2 ANQGSEA. The V end lost 5 bases, the J end lost 1 base, and 8 bases lay between the germline ends. The CDR3 has 13 residues. The CDR3 region is CSVLAGNTGELFF. As DNA, the CDR3 is TGCAGCGTTCTGGCGGGGAACACCGGGGAGCTGTTTTTT.

The genes are TRBV27 and TRBJ2-2; tentatively, D is TRBD1 (6 bases). The CDR3 contains 13 residues. CDR1 and CDR2 from the germline V gene are MNHEY and SMNVEV (reference sequence). The V end lost 8 bases, the J end lost 1 base, and 8 bases lay between the germline ends. In nucleotides, the CDR3 is TGTGCCAGCCAGACAGGGAACACCGGGGAGCTGTTTTTT. This sequence encodes CASQTGNTGELFF.

The chain joins TRBV28 to TRBJ2-5; TRBD1 might be the D (5 bases). CDR1 is MDHEN, CDR2 SYDVKM, per germline. The V gene lost 1 base and the J gene lost 5 bases, with 14 bases spanning the gap. The CDR3 is made up of 15 amino acids. CDR3 in DNA: TGTGCCAGCAGTTTATCAGGGCTTTGGGCGGAGACCCAGTACTTC. This encodes CASSLSGLWAETQYF.

This chain connects TRBV11-2 to TRBJ2-1, with a weak D call TRBD2 (6 bases). The CDR3 length is 15 residues. The V gene lost 5 bases and the J gene lost 7 bases, with 18 bases spanning the gap. In germline, CDR1 is SGHAT, CDR2 FQNNGV. CDR3 in amino acids: CASSPLADPWNEQFF. CDR3 DNA: TGTGCCAGCAGCCCGTTAGCGGACCCCTGGAATGAGCAGTTCTTC.

The rearrangement links TRBV5-5 to TRBJ1-1; D gene ambiguous. V was cut by 4 bases and J by 0 bases, with 10 bases left in between. Germline values: CDR1 SGHKS, CDR2 YYEKEE (reference sequence). CDR3 length equals 14 residues. CDR3 bases: TGTGCCAGCAGCGCCGACAACTTGAACACTGAAGCTTTCTTT. Translation gives CASSADNLNTEAFF.

The chain uses TRBV7-8 and TRBJ2-2; the match to TRBD2 covers 11 bases. J lost 6 bases, V lost 6 bases, and 6 bases had no gene match. The CDR3 totals 15 residues. In germline, CDR1 is SGHVS, CDR2 FQNEAQ. The CDR3 sequence is CASRQTSGVAGELFF. CDR3 in DNA: TGTGCCAGCAGGCAGACTAGCGGGGTGGCCGGGGAGCTGTTTTTT.

The V and J genes are TRBV30 and TRBJ1-1; D not resolved. Germline lookup yields CDR1 GTSNPN and CDR2 SVGIG (reference sequence). Trimming shortened V by 1 base and J by 1 base, and 22 bases separated the two germline ends. The CDR3 totals 18 residues. The CDR3 DNA follows: TGTGCCTGGAGTGGCTTGTGGACTGACGAACTTCCGAACACTGAAGCTTTCTTT. Encoded protein: CAWSGLWTDELPNTEAFF. The variable domain in full, with the rest retrieved from reference TRBV30 and TRBJ1-1, is SQTIHQWPATLVQPVGSPLSLECTVEGTSNPNLYWYRQAAGRGLQLLFYSVGIGQISSEVPQNLSASRPQDRQFILSSKKLLLSDSGFYLCAWSGLWTDELPNTEAFFGQGTRLTVV.

The V gene is TRBV7-9, the J gene TRBJ1-5; D uncertain. The CDR3 has 18 amino acids. Germline V gene sequence: CDR1 SEHNR, CDR2 FQNEAQ (reference sequence). V was cut by 2 bases and J by 0 bases, with 17 bases left in between. CDR3 DNA sequence: TGTGCCAGCAGCTTACGAGTGAGCGGGGAACCTAGCAATCAGCCCCAGCATTTT. This encodes CASSLRVSGEPSNQPQHF. Using reference TRBV7-9 and TRBJ1-5 for the parts outside the CDR3, the full variable domain is DTGVSQNPRHKITKRGQNVTFRCDPISEHNRLYWYRQTLGQGPEFLTYFQNEAQLEKSRLLSDRFSAERPKGSFSTLEIQRTEQGDSAMYLCASSLRVSGEPSNQPQHFGDGTRLSIL.

V and J are TRBV4-1 and TRBJ1-5, with TRBD1 identical over 8 bases. Per germline, CDR1 MGHRA and CDR2 YSYEKL. This CDR3 comprises 16 residues. Unmatched junction bases numbered 5, after V lost 0 bases and J lost 4 bases. CDR3 region: CASSQDPTGENQPQHF. The CDR3 DNA reads as TGCGCCAGCAGCCAAGACCCGACAGGGGAAAATCAGCCCCAGCATTTT.